Only a few counts were recorded for the clone carrying this T cell receptor (beta chain). These data originate in a study of T-cell reconstitution after alpha-beta-depleted transplantation in children. The CDR3 length is 16 residues. V was clipped by 1 base and J by 0 bases, with 12 bases between them. CDR1 MNHEY and CDR2 SMNVEV come from the germline V gene (reference sequence). Unique molecular identifiers featured in how the TCRbeta library was prepared. In TCRdb, the PCR reads were re-called with MiXCR into one record per CDR3 protein. The data contain approximately 800,000 distinct CDR3 sequences, 15% to 20% of them seen just once; the ten biggest clones take up roughly 5%.

Sequenced here: PBMCs, mostly from graft donor cells, sampled 360 days after TCRalphabeta/CD19-depleted stem cell transplant. The chain carries TRBV27 and TRBJ2-5, with D possibly TRBD2 on 6 matching bases. The receptor was isolated from a male patient between 5 and 17 years old who had a stem cell transplant for acute lymphoblastic leukemia, so the T cells may come from the graft donor. Here the CDR3 reads CASSLFGGTNQETQYF. DNA of the CDR3: TGTGCCAGCAGTTTATTTGGCGGGACCAACCAAGAGACCCAGTACTTC.